This entry concerns a single TCR beta chain. Regarding treatment: around 19 received Ad26.COV2.S at low or high dose, single or two shots; roughly 5 received placebo; per-sample allocation not given. Sampling happened 63 days after the first vaccine or placebo injection. These data originate in a study of Ad26.COV2.S vaccination and SARS-CoV-2 variants. Across the whole study: Ad26.COV2.S was injected intramuscularly once or twice, 56 days apart.

Only in-frame clones appear in the TCRdb table, and some are missing; sequencing was by immunoSEQ multiplex PCR. The sample shows fewer than 400,000 clones, 89% of them seen only once. This CDR3 is built from 17 residues. Germline CDR1 SGHRS, CDR2 YFSETQ. Trimming took 0 bases from V and 4 from J, leaving 17 bases between them. The source material was peripheral blood, sampled in a trial of Ad26.COV2.S vaccine versus placebo. The chain combines TRBV5-1 with TRBJ2-1; the D gene is possibly TRBD2 (6 bases). The sequence was collected from a person aged 18-60 years who received the Ad26.COV2.S COVID-19 vaccine or a placebo. The CDR3 loop reads CASSLGMGTSGYNEQFF. CDR3 sequence (DNA): TGCGCCAGCAGCTTGGGGATGGGGACTTCCGGATACAATGAGCAGTTCTTC. Filled out from reference TRBV5-1 and TRBJ2-1, the complete variable domain reads KAGVTQTPRYLIKTRGQQVTLSCSPISGHRSVSWYQQTPGQGLQFLFEYFSETQRNKGNFPGRFSGRQFSNSRSEMNVSTLELGDSALYLCASSLGMGTSGYNEQFFGPGTRLTVL.